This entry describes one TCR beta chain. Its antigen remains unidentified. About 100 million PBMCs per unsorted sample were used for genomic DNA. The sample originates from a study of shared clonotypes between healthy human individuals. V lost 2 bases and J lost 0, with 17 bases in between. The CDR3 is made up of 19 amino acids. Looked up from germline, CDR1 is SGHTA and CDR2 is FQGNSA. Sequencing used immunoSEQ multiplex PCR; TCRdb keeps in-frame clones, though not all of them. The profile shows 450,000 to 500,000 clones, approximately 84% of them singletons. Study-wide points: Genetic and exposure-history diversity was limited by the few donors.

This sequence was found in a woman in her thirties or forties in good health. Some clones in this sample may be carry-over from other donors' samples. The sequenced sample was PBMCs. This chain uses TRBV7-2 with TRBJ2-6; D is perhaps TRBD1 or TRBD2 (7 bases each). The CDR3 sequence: CASSLQLRGGNSGANVLTF. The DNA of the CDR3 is TGTGCCAGCAGCTTACAGCTCAGGGGGGGCAACTCTGGGGCCAACGTCCTGACTTTC.